The 29 T cell receptor beta chains given below trace back to one sample, sequenced in a study of CXCR3-negative and CXCR3-positive naive CD8 T cells (dated by TCRdb to about 2019). Study-level results and caveats: Compared with CXCR3-negative naive cells, CXCR3-positive naive cells had TRB CDR3s with higher hydrophobicity (lower Kidera factor 4), lower energy, and higher strength and volume indices.

For these receptors, no antigen is known. The sequencer listed for this sample is NextSeq 550. The Human TCR Profiling Kit (MiLaboratory) was used to prepare UMI-labeled 5' RACE TRB cDNA libraries. The reads underwent TCRdb reprocessing, giving one record for each CDR3 protein sequence and no DNA. This sample's table contains nearly 110,000 distinct CDR3 sequences. Roughly 0.4% of the sample is taken by the ten largest. Specimen: naive CXCR3+ CD8+ T cells from blood. The intended sense of this specimen's cell subset or site label: CD45RO-CCR7+CD27+CD95- naive CD8+ T cells expressing CXCR3 (TNR3+). The receptor set was obtained from a human donor in good health. Some clones in this sample may be carry-over from other donors' samples.

This rearrangement joins TRBV15 to TRBJ2-5; absent DNA, TCRdb's TRBD2 call cannot be checked. From germline, CDR1 is LNHNV and CDR2 YYDKDF (reference sequence). The CDR3 contains 17 residues. This CDR3 is CATSRDVAGEIQETQYF.

The rearrangement links TRBV27 to TRBJ2-7; there is no DNA to check the TCRdb D call of TRBD1. This CDR3 has 16 amino acids. CDR1 MNHEY and CDR2 SMNVEV come from the germline V gene (reference sequence). This chain's CDR3 is CASSSLGRGSLYEQYF.

The V and J genes are TRBV4-2 and TRBJ2-7. The germline V gene has CDR1 LGHNA and CDR2 YNFKEQ. CDR3 length equals 15 residues. The CDR3 sequence: CASSQALSGAYEQYF.

The chain uses TRBV12-3 or TRBV12-4 and TRBJ2-6; TCRdb returns TRBD1, unconfirmable since there is no DNA. This CDR3 contains 16 residues. The CDR3 sequence is CASRQTGGSGANVLTF.

The chain couples TRBV28 to TRBJ1-1; as DNA is missing, the TRBD1 call by TCRdb cannot be tested. CDR1 is MDHEN and CDR2 is SYDVKM in the germline V gene. The CDR3 has 17 amino acids. The chain's CDR3 is CASSLYPRTEGNTEAFF.

The chain is built from TRBV5-1 and TRBJ1-1; the D gene TCRdb calls, TRBD1, cannot be checked with no DNA. The CDR3 is 21 residues long. From germline, CDR1 is SGHRS and CDR2 YFSETQ. This CDR3 is CASSLEGLPTTGVRGNTEAFF.

CDR3 loop: CASSPLPSYEQYF. The rearrangement joins TRBV4-1 to TRBJ2-7. The CDR3 loop spans 13 amino acids. Germline CDR1 reads MGHRA; CDR2 reads YSYEKL.

The V call is TRBV7-2, the J call TRBJ2-7; TCRdb names TRBD2, which stays unverified in the absence of DNA. The CDR3 has 15 residues. Looked up from germline, CDR1 is SGHTA and CDR2 is FQGNSA. The CDR3 loop is CASSAGTSGVYEQYF.

The chain joins TRBV28 to TRBJ2-7. The CDR3 covers 12 residues. Germline lookup yields CDR1 MDHEN and CDR2 SYDVKM. The CDR3 reads CATLQRSYEQYF.

The chain recombines TRBV20-1 with TRBJ2-1; TCRdb selects TRBD2, and the lack of DNA leaves this call unchecked. Germline CDR1 reads DFQATT; CDR2 reads SNEGSKA (reference sequence). The CDR3 loop spans 15 amino acids. The CDR3 region is CSASPLAGDHNEQFF.

The chain joins TRBV9 to TRBJ1-2; the D gene TCRdb calls, TRBD1, cannot be checked with no DNA. This CDR3 region has 13 residues. The germline V gene encodes CDR1 SGDLS and CDR2 YYNGEE. The chain's CDR3 is CASSVGTGEGYTF. Supplemented by reference TRBV9 and TRBJ1-2, the full variable domain reads DSGVTQTPKHLITATGQRVTLRCSPRSGDLSVYWYQQSLDQGLQFLIQYYNGEERAKGNILERFSAQQFPDLHSELNLSSLELGDSALYFCASSVGTGEGYTFGSGTRLTVV.

The CDR3 loop reads CASSPLREKGETQYF. The rearrangement links TRBV7-9 to TRBJ2-5; TCRdb's D call, TRBD1, is unchecked because there is no DNA. This CDR3 spans 15 amino acids. From germline, CDR1 is SEHNR and CDR2 FQNEAQ (reference sequence).

The V gene is TRBV2, the J gene TRBJ2-1; TCRdb's D call, TRBD1, is unchecked because there is no DNA. The CDR3 is 15 residues long. The germline V gene encodes CDR1 SNHLY and CDR2 FYNNEI. CDR3 in amino acids: CASRGTRSSYNEQFF. Together with reference TRBV2 and TRBJ2-1, the CDR3 gives the full variable domain: EPEVTQTPSHQVTQMGQEVILRCVPISNHLYFYWYRQILGQKVEFLVSFYNNEISEKSEIFDDQFSVERPDGSNFTLKIRSTKLEDSAMYFCASRGTRSSYNEQFFGPGTRLTVL.

This sequence joins TRBV13 and TRBJ2-1; checking the TCRdb D call of TRBD2 is not possible without DNA. The germline gives CDR1 PRHDT, CDR2 FYEKMQ (reference sequence). The CDR3 totals 17 residues. The CDR3: CASSSARRAGIYNEQFF.

This chain connects TRBV29-1 to TRBJ1-1; the TCRdb call, TRBD1, lacks DNA for checking. The CDR3 consists of 14 residues. Germline values: CDR1 SQVTM, CDR2 ANQGSEA. The CDR3 spells CSVLGTGQSPEAFF.

The J gene is TRBJ2-2, the V gene TRBV7-9; TCRdb proposes TRBD1, but this gene call is untestable without DNA. CDR1 is SEHNR, CDR2 FQNEAQ, per germline (reference sequence). The CDR3 loop spans 15 amino acids. CDR3 sequence: CASSTNRVGTGELFF.

The genes are TRBV29-1 and TRBJ1-1; no DNA is available, so the TRBD1 call from TCRdb remains unchecked. CDR3 length: 11 residues. The germline gives CDR1 SQVTM, CDR2 ANQGSEA. The CDR3 loop is CSVAGYNEAFF.

This chain links TRBV7-9 with TRBJ2-1; TCRdb returns TRBD2, unconfirmable since there is no DNA. CDR3 length: 14 amino acids. Germline V gene sequence: CDR1 SEHNR, CDR2 FQNEAQ (reference sequence). The CDR3 region is CASSLAIGSDEQFF.

The rearrangement links TRBV7-9 to TRBJ1-1. Looked up from germline, CDR1 is SEHNR and CDR2 is FQNEAQ (reference sequence). The CDR3 runs 15 residues. The CDR3 reads CASRDFEEGNTEAFF.

J is TRBJ2-1 and V is TRBV28; the D call from TCRdb, TRBD2, cannot be confirmed without DNA. The CDR3 extends over 17 amino acids. CDR1 is MDHEN and CDR2 is SYDVKM in the germline V gene. This CDR3 is CASSFPLAGSAYNEQFF. Full variable domain (outside the CDR3, taken from reference TRBV28 and TRBJ2-1): DVKVTQSSRYLVKRTGEKVFLECVQDMDHENMFWYRQDPGLGLRLIYFSYDVKMKEKGDIPEGYSVSREKKERFSLILESASTNQTSMYLCASSFPLAGSAYNEQFFGPGTRLTVL.

This sequence joins TRBV30 and TRBJ1-2; TCRdb lists TRBD1, though no DNA is available to test this call. CDR3 length: 13 amino acids. Germline values: CDR1 GTSNPN, CDR2 SVGIG (reference sequence). The chain's CDR3 is CASQGIEVYGYTF.

The chain recombines TRBV18 with TRBJ2-1. This CDR3 has 16 amino acids. Germline values: CDR1 KGHSH, CDR2 LQKENI. CDR3 in amino acids: CASSPRRSSSYNEQFF.

The gene calls are TRBV28 and TRBJ2-1. There are 12 residues in the CDR3. The germline gives CDR1 MDHEN, CDR2 SYDVKM. This CDR3 reads CASSLMGNEQFF.

The gene calls are TRBV6-5 and TRBJ2-2. Germline CDR1 reads MNHEY; CDR2 reads SVGAGI. This CDR3 comprises 15 residues. The CDR3 loop is CASSYSNSQSGELFF.

The CDR3 sequence is CASSVDSSRSYNEQFF. V usage is TRBV9 and J usage is TRBJ2-1; TCRdb's D gene call, TRBD2, goes unchecked for lack of DNA. The germline gives CDR1 SGDLS, CDR2 YYNGEE. The CDR3 is 16 amino acids.

The chain has TRBV28 and TRBJ1-2; TCRdb's D call of TRBD1 is untestable without DNA. Per germline, CDR1 MDHEN and CDR2 SYDVKM. The CDR3 length is 16 residues. CDR3 amino acids: CASSADRVWVTDGYTF.

This sequence joins TRBV7-9 and TRBJ1-1; TCRdb designates TRBD1, a call that cannot be tested without DNA. The CDR3 is 13 residues long. Per germline, CDR1 SEHNR and CDR2 FQNEAQ (reference sequence). CDR3 in amino acids: CASSPPGGSEAFF. The full variable domain, with the rest looked up from reference TRBV7-9 and TRBJ1-1, is DTGVSQNPRHKITKRGQNVTFRCDPISEHNRLYWYRQTLGQGPEFLTYFQNEAQLEKSRLLSDRFSAERPKGSFSTLEIQRTEQGDSAMYLCASSPPGGSEAFFGQGTRLTVV.

The chain joins TRBV7-9 to TRBJ2-1. The CDR3 contains 13 residues. Germline CDR1 reads SEHNR; CDR2 reads FQNEAQ (reference sequence). This chain's CDR3 is CASSSGRYNEQFF.

The CDR3 protein is CASSGENTGELFF. V gene TRBV5-5 combines with J gene TRBJ2-2. CDR1 and CDR2 (germline): SGHKS, YYEKEE (reference sequence). The CDR3 covers 13 residues. Together with reference TRBV5-5 and TRBJ2-2, the CDR3 gives the full variable domain: DAGVTQSPTHLIKTRGQQVTLRCSPISGHKSVSWYQQVLGQGPQFIFQYYEKEERGRGNFPDRFSARQFPNYSSELNVNALLLGDSALYLCASSGENTGELFFGEGSRLTVL.